This TCR beta chain was sequenced during a study of control samples from healthy donors and cancer patients (dated by TCRdb to 2018 to 2021). This clone was observed many times. The specificity of this receptor is unknown. No base-level quality is on record; no much larger clone is a single base apart. The library was generated by the immunoSEQ multiplex PCR assay. TCRdb took this table from immuneACCESS and kept in-frame rearrangements with V and J called. Such tables lack part of the clones; where checked against another copy, unresolved V genes explain under half of the gap, and the rest is unexplained. Present in this sample are 250,000 to 300,000 clones, around 80% of which were seen just once. 13% of the sample goes to the ten largest clones. There are 19 amino acids in the CDR3, from cysteine to phenylalanine inclusive. Only CDR3 DNA remains: 57 bases, in frame from the first base. Reading the germline V gene (reference sequence) gives CDR1 PRHDT and CDR2 FYEKMQ. Trimming takes 2 bases from V and 0 bases from J, and the germline ends sit 22 bases apart.

The rearranged segments are TRBV13 and TRBJ1-2; no confident D gene assignment can be made. Sequences were obtained from PBMCs. The TCR was taken from an older woman with lung cancer. The sequenced DNA: TGTGCCAGCAGCTTAACTCTGCTCGGGGTTTCAACCACTAACTATGGCTACACCTTC. The resulting protein is CASSLTLLGVSTTNYGYTF. Supplemented by the reference TRBV13 and TRBJ1-2 proteins around the CDR3, the complete variable domain is AAGVIQSPRHLIKEKRETATLKCYPIPRHDTVYWYQQGPGQDPQFLISFYEKMQSDKGSIPDRFSAQQFSDYHSELNMSSLELGDSALYFCASSLTLLGVSTTNYGYTFGSGTRLTVV.